One and the same sample provided the 25 T cell receptor beta chains below, sequenced in a study of blood T cells in healthy people across ages. It was with a sample-barcoded 5' primer and a J-beta primer mix that a second PCR of roughly 6 to 12 cycles was run. TCRdb processed the 5' RACE reads anew with MiXCR; each CDR3 protein has one entry. This table holds roughly 1,700,000 distinct CDR3 sequences, roughly 30% found once. The sample comprised blood. These receptor sequences come from a woman in her twenties or thirties in good health.

This clonotype was seen a few times. This sequence joins TRBV15 and TRBJ2-1; TRBD2 agrees at 7 bases. From germline, CDR1 is LNHNV and CDR2 YYDKDF (reference sequence). The CDR3 has 16 amino acids. After removal of 8 bases from V and 5 bases from J, the junction contained 15 bases not matched to a gene. Written as DNA, the CDR3 is TGTGCCACCTTTAGTGGGGGGGAGAGCCACAACAATGAGCAGTTCTTC. Protein product: CATFSGGESHNNEQFF.

A few counts support this clonotype. The V gene is TRBV7-9, the J gene TRBJ1-2; 7 positions agree with TRBD1. V lost 2 bases and J lost 3; bases outside the gene matches: 9. This CDR3 is built from 16 residues. The germline CDR1 and CDR2 sequences are SEHNR and FQNEAQ (reference sequence). CDR3 DNA: TGTGCCAGCAGCTTACCTTTGGGGACAGATTACTATGGCTACACCTTC. This encodes CASSLPLGTDYYGYTF.

Ten or more counts support this clonotype. The chain carries TRBV20-1 and TRBJ2-5; TRBD1 agrees at 10 bases. The CDR3 is 14 amino acids. V shed 3 bases and J 3 bases; nucleotides not matched to a gene: 4. Germline-derived CDR1 and CDR2 are DFQATT and SNEGSKA (reference sequence). DNA of the CDR3: TGCAGTGCTAGGCCGGGACAGGGGAAAGAGACCCAGTACTTC. Encoded protein: CSARPGQGKETQYF.

This clonotype was picked up many times. The CDR3 here is CASSYSTGGEQYF. Here the CDR3 DNA reads TGTGCCAGCAGTTACTCGACGGGGGGGGAGCAGTACTTC. The chain employs TRBV6-6 and TRBJ2-7, with 8 bases aligning to TRBD2. The CDR3 has 13 amino acids. V was clipped by 0 bases and J by 7 bases; unmatched bases: 2. Germline CDR1 reads MNHNY; CDR2 reads SVGAGI (reference sequence).

J is TRBJ2-7 and V is TRBV20-1, with 7 bases fitting TRBD2. Germline-derived CDR1 and CDR2 are DFQATT and SNEGSKA (reference sequence). V shed 1 base and J 2 bases; nucleotides not matched to a gene: 5. The CDR3 runs 14 residues. In DNA form, the CDR3 reads TGCAGTGCTAGAGTCAGCGGGACTACCTACGAGCAGTACTTC. It is translated as CSARVSGTTYEQYF.

Turning to this clonotype: One junction end does not reproduce the germline sequence, and a read error may be involved. CDR3 sequence: CASRRAGGRSGANVRTF. Written as DNA, the CDR3 is TGTGCCAGCCGCCGGGCAGGGGGACGCTCTGGGGCCAACGTCCGGACTTTC. The chain carries TRBV12-3 or TRBV12-4 and TRBJ2-6; TRBD1 matches at 7 bases. CDR3 size: 17 residues.

The J gene is TRBJ1-2, the V gene TRBV7-2; D remains unclear. The CDR3 sequence is 16 residues long. The V and J ends lost 0 bases and 4 bases respectively, with 15 bases between them. The germline gives CDR1 SGHTA, CDR2 FQGNSA. The CDR3 DNA reads as TGTGCCAGCAGCTTAGCACCAGGAGAGAACCCCTATGGCTACACCTTC. This sequence encodes CASSLAPGENPYGYTF.

This clonotype was detected once. This sequence joins TRBV7-9 and TRBJ2-3; possibly TRBD2 for D (6 bases). Trimming pared 6 bases from V and 0 bases from J, leaving 16 bases between. This CDR3 has 16 residues. Germline CDR1 reads SEHNR; CDR2 reads FQNEAQ (reference sequence). In DNA, the CDR3 is TGTGCCAGCAGTCCCCAGCGGGCCATTAGCACAGATACGCAGTATTTT. This sequence encodes CASSPQRAISTDTQYF.

This clonotype was detected only once. The chain joins TRBV4-1 to TRBJ2-3, with 10 nucleotides matching TRBD2. Germline V gene sequence: CDR1 MGHRA, CDR2 YSYEKL. The CDR3 runs 16 residues. V trimming: 4 bases; J trimming: 1 base; junction bases outside the gene matches: 5. The CDR3 DNA sequence: TGCGCCAGCAGCCCTAGCGGGAGTGCTGGCACAGATACGCAGTATTTT. This encodes CASSPSGSAGTDTQYF.

This clonotype was detected a few times. The CDR3, as DNA: TGCAGCGTTCTTGCGGAGACGCAAAACTATGGCTACACCTTC. This sequence encodes CSVLAETQNYGYTF. The V and J genes are TRBV29-1 and TRBJ1-2, with D unclear. The CDR3 totals 14 residues. The germline V and J ends were trimmed by 5 bases and 2 bases, with 15 bases remaining between them. CDR1 and CDR2 (germline): SQVTM, ANQGSEA. Full variable domain (remainder filled in from reference TRBV29-1 and TRBJ1-2): SAVISQKPSRDICQRGTSLTIQCQVDSQVTMMFWYRQQPGQSLTLIATANQGSEATYESGFVIDKFPISRPNLTFSTLTVSNMSPEDSSIYLCSVLAETQNYGYTFGSGTRLTVV.

The J gene is TRBJ2-4, the V gene TRBV29-1; D possibly corresponds to TRBD2 (6 bases). The end of the DNA fits TRBJ2-5 better, so the J call may be wrong. The CDR3 sequence is 16 residues long. The germline gives CDR1 SQVTM, CDR2 ANQGSEA. The CDR3, as DNA: TGCAGCGTTGAAATGTTGCGACGGGAGTACCAAGAGACCCAGTACTTC. Protein: CSVEMLRREYQETQYF.

The J gene is TRBJ1-5, the V gene TRBV12-3 or TRBV12-4; D may be TRBD1 (6 bases). The CDR3 covers 13 residues. Trimming removed 6 bases at V and 7 bases at J, with 13 bases between. CDR3 amino acids: CASRLGGRQPQHF. The DNA for the CDR3 is TGTGCCAGCAGGCTAGGGGGACGACAGCCCCAGCATTTT.

This chain links TRBV11-2 with TRBJ2-3; the D call may be TRBD1 or TRBD2 (5 bases each). There are 16 residues in the CDR3. Germline lookup yields CDR1 SGHAT and CDR2 FQNNGV. V was trimmed by 2 bases and J by 1 base, leaving 13 bases between them. The CDR3 coding sequence is TGTGCCAGCAGCTTACGAACCCGAGGGGGCACAGATACGCAGTATTTT. The encoded protein is CASSLRTRGGTDTQYF. The variable domain in full, completed from reference TRBV11-2 and TRBJ2-3, reads EAGVAQSPRYKIIEKRQSVAFWCNPISGHATLYWYQQILGQGPKLLIQFQNNGVVDDSQLPKDRFSAERLKGVDSTLKIQPAKLEDSAVYLCASSLRTRGGTDTQYFGPGTRLTVL.

In this sample, this clonotype turned up a few times. This chain joins TRBV7-8 and TRBJ1-2; 10 nucleotides match TRBD1. Germline CDR1 is SGHVS and CDR2 is FQNEAQ. The CDR3 runs 16 residues. The V gene end was trimmed by 4 bases and the J gene end by 3 bases; junction bases not matched to a gene: 8. The CDR3 here is CASSSGQGDFYYGYTF. The CDR3 region has the DNA TGTGCCAGCAGCTCCGGACAGGGGGACTTCTACTATGGCTACACCTTC. The full variable domain, in which reference TRBV7-8 and TRBJ1-2 provide the parts outside the CDR3, is GAGVSQSPRYKVAKRGQDVALRCDPISGHVSLFWYQQALGQGPEFLTYFQNEAQLDKSGLPSDRFFAERPEGSVSTLKIQRTQQEDSAVYLCASSSGQGDFYYGYTFGSGTRLTVV.

V gene TRBV29-1 combines with J gene TRBJ1-4, with D possibly TRBD1 on 5 matching bases. The CDR3 sequence is 15 residues long. CDR1 and CDR2 (germline): SQVTM, ANQGSEA. The ends were cut back, 0 bases at V and 7 bases at J, with 15 bases in the middle. The CDR3 region is CSVEEGAGGGEKLFF. The CDR3 DNA reads as TGCAGCGTTGAAGAGGGCGCCGGGGGAGGTGAAAAACTGTTTTTT.

This clonotype occurred a few times. The V and J genes are TRBV27 and TRBJ2-3; D is unclear. Germline CDR1 is MNHEY and CDR2 is SMNVEV (reference sequence). The CDR3 totals 13 residues. CDR3 protein: CAAGRDSTDTQYF. CDR3 nucleotide sequence: TGTGCAGCCGGAAGGGATAGCACAGATACGCAGTATTTT.

The V call is TRBV20-1, the J call TRBJ1-2, with D possibly matching TRBD1 (6 bases). Trimming shortened V by 6 bases and J by 0 bases, and 14 bases separated the two germline ends. This CDR3 region has 14 residues. Germline loops: CDR1 DFQATT, CDR2 SNEGSKA (reference sequence). The CDR3 is CSAQSGQTNYGYTF. In DNA form, the CDR3 reads TGCAGTGCCCAATCTGGACAGACTAACTATGGCTACACCTTC.

Remarks on this clonotype: This clone may be a read error of a much larger clone one base away. The V and J genes are TRBV12-3 or TRBV12-4 and TRBJ2-1; 7 bases are shared with TRBD2. After removal of 7 bases from V and 8 bases from J, the junction contained 8 bases not matched to a gene. This CDR3 is built from 13 residues. The CDR3 is CASTLREGYEQFF. CDR3 nucleotide sequence: TGTGCCAGCACCCTAAGGGAGGGATATGAGCAGTTCTTC.

A note on this clonotype: Being one base from a much bigger clone, this may be a read error. V is TRBV29-1 and J is TRBJ1-2; 7 bases map to TRBD1. The CDR3 sequence is 13 residues long. Germline V CDR1 and CDR2: SQVTM, ANQGSEA. With V trimmed by 4 bases and J by 8 bases, 10 bases remained unmatched. This chain's CDR3 is CSVVGQAQAGYTF. CDR3 nucleotides: TGCAGCGTTGTCGGACAGGCCCAAGCGGGCTACACCTTC.

V is TRBV20-1 and J is TRBJ2-5, with 8 bases lining up with TRBD2. V gave up 6 bases and J gave up 6 bases; unmatched junction bases: 21. CDR3 length: 17 residues. The germline gives CDR1 DFQATT, CDR2 SNEGSKA (reference sequence). For the CDR3, the DNA is TGCAGTGCAACAAAAGGCACGGGGGGGCGCGTTGTCAAGACCCAGTACTTC. Amino acid sequence: CSATKGTGGRVVKTQYF.

In this sample, this clonotype turned up many times. The rearrangement uses TRBV12-3 or TRBV12-4 and TRBJ2-7; D is unresolved. V was cut by 4 bases and J by 6 bases, with 7 bases left in between. CDR3 length equals 11 residues. In nucleotides, the CDR3 is TGTGCCAGCAGTTATCCTGGCGAGCAGTACTTC. As protein: CASSYPGEQYF.

A note on this clonotype: One end of the junction is discordant with germline, which a read error may explain. This CDR3 reads CAGSVDSGRQETQYF. The CDR3, as DNA: TGTGCCGGCAGCGTAGATTCGGGGAGGCAAGAGACCCAGTACTTC. The V gene is TRBV9, the J gene TRBJ2-5, with a possible D match to TRBD2 (6 bases). The CDR3 runs 15 residues. The germline V gene has CDR1 SGDLS and CDR2 YYNGEE.

V gene TRBV20-1 combines with J gene TRBJ2-3, with D possibly being TRBD2 (6 bases). V was trimmed by 0 bases and J by 0 bases, leaving 16 bases between them. CDR1 DFQATT and CDR2 SNEGSKA come from the germline V gene (reference sequence). The CDR3 runs to 17 residues. CDR3 loop: CSARDQVAGPSTDTQYF. Written as DNA, the CDR3 is TGCAGTGCTAGAGATCAAGTGGCGGGACCTAGCACAGATACGCAGTATTTT.

This clonotype occurred a few times. The chain employs TRBV27 and TRBJ2-3; 15 positions match TRBD2. The V segment lost 7 bases and the J segment 3 bases; nucleotides outside the gene matches: 11. This CDR3 is built from 18 residues. Germline V gives CDR1 MNHEY, CDR2 SMNVEV (reference sequence). Here the CDR3 DNA reads TGTGCCAGCATCAGAGGGGGGGGACTAGCGGGGGGAACAGATACGCAGTATTTT. Its translation: CASIRGGGLAGGTDTQYF.

Ten or more counts support this clonotype. This chain connects TRBV25-1 to TRBJ1-2, with D unclear. Germline loops: CDR1 MGHDK, CDR2 SYGVNS. This CDR3 region has 11 residues. V lost 8 bases, J lost 7 bases, and 11 bases lay in between. The CDR3, as DNA: TGTGCCAGCGTCGGGCTTGGTGGCTACACCTTC. Its translation is CASVGLGGYTF.